This T cell receptor (beta chain) was found in a study of human T cells and chemical hapten exposure. Whole-study context: Researchers reported sensitizing an approximately 2 cm by approximately 2 cm upper inner arm skin site with 2% DPC.

Time point defined: pre-sensitization, week 0. Treatment specified: therapeutic diphenylcyclopropenone sensitization with weekly scalp DPC. This clonotype came up many times. The CDR3 is 14 amino acids. Per germline, CDR1 MGHRA and CDR2 YSYEKL. Trimming took 0 bases from V and 9 from J, leaving 15 bases between them. Individual cDNA molecules had unique molecular identifiers attached to them by the library. TCRdb re-analysed the RACE reads in MiXCR, keeping a single row per CDR3 protein. The sample includes around 330,000 distinct CDR3 sequences, around 5.5% of them seen just once. This specimen was whole blood, taken in connection with sensitization to the hapten diphenylcyclopropenone (DPC). This chain uses TRBV4-1 with TRBJ2-7; D tentatively fits TRBD1 or TRBD2 (6 bases each). This receptor was taken from a woman aged 18-35 years with alopecia areata. Some clones in this sample may be carry-over from other donors' samples. The CDR3, as DNA: TGCGCCAGCAGCCAAGATCGGGGGCACCGGGTGCAGTACTTC. This sequence encodes CASSQDRGHRVQYF.